The 26 T cell receptor beta chains listed next were all sequenced from one sample in a study of T cell repertoires in cytomegalovirus infection (dated by TCRdb to about 2019). Instrument on record: Illumina HiSeq 1500. TCRdb reran the public reads through fastp at Q25 and MiXCR, keeping productive beta chains. Merged by CDR3 protein, the rows form single entries marked with the most common genes and DNA. Counted in this sample were some 220,000 distinct CDR3 sequences; roughly an eighth of them appeared once. Approximately 1.6% of the sample comes from the top ten. Sequencing used PBMCs. Source of these receptors: a human donor in good health (CMV status not recorded). Some clones in this sample may be carry-over from other donors' samples.

This clonotype has only a few counts. The chain is built from TRBV19 and TRBJ2-5; the match to TRBD2 covers 7 bases. The length of the CDR3 is 14 residues. Germline trimming cut 6 bases from V and 2 bases from J; bases unmatched to any gene: 6. Germline V CDR1 and CDR2: LNHDA, SQIVND (reference sequence). The CDR3 loop reads CASSGGRAQETQYF. CDR3 coding DNA: TGTGCCAGTAGCGGCGGGAGAGCGCAAGAGACCCAGTACTTC. Variable domain in full (rest from reference TRBV19 and TRBJ2-5): DGGITQSPKYLFRKEGQNVTLSCEQNLNHDAMYWYRQDPGQGLRLIYYSQIVNDFQKGDIAEGYSVSREKKESFPLTVTSAQKNPTAFYLCASSGGRAQETQYFGPGTRLLVL.

This clonotype occurred a few times. CDR3 in DNA: TGTGCCATCACCGCACAGGGCTTGAACACTGAAGCTTTCTTT. Its protein product is CAITAQGLNTEAFF. The rearrangement links TRBV10-3 to TRBJ1-1; D might be TRBD1 (6 bases). The CDR3 sequence is 14 residues long. V was clipped by 7 bases and J by 0 bases, with 12 bases between them. Looked up from germline, CDR1 is ENHRY and CDR2 is SYGVKD.

This clonotype was counted many times. The genes are TRBV12-3 or TRBV12-4 and TRBJ2-6, with 11 bases matching TRBD1. The CDR3 is 17 residues long. Trimming at V came to 7 bases and at J to 2 bases, leaving 7 bases not matched to a gene. This CDR3 reads CASTPRTGGAGANVLTF. The CDR3 nucleotides are TGTGCCAGCACCCCCCGGACAGGGGGCGCTGGGGCCAACGTCCTGACTTTC.

This clonotype has only a few counts. The CDR3 protein is CASSLVLGEQYF. The CDR3, as DNA: TGTGCCAGCAGCTTAGTTCTGGGTGAGCAGTACTTC. The chain carries TRBV11-3 and TRBJ2-7; D remains ambiguous. The germline V gene encodes CDR1 SGHNT and CDR2 YENEEA. V was pared by 1 base and J by 7 bases, with 8 bases between. The CDR3 runs 12 residues.

This clonotype was recorded a few times. This rearrangement joins TRBV5-1 to TRBJ2-7; no reliable D call. V dropped 5 bases and J dropped 2 bases, with 11 bases sitting between them. This CDR3 is built from 13 residues. Per the germline V gene, CDR1 is SGHRS and CDR2 is YFSETQ. CDR3: CASSRSQTYEQYF. The CDR3 DNA follows: TGCGCCAGCAGTAGGTCGCAAACCTACGAGCAGTACTTC.

J is TRBJ1-5 and V is TRBV2, with D perhaps matching TRBD1 (6 bases). The germline gives CDR1 SNHLY, CDR2 FYNNEI. The CDR3 runs 13 residues. CDR3: CAWRGGSNQPQHF. CDR3 DNA sequence: TGTGCTTGGAGGGGGGGAAGCAATCAGCCCCAGCATTTT.

This clonotype was found a few times. This chain joins TRBV7-2 and TRBJ2-5; D is perhaps TRBD2 (6 bases). This CDR3 spans 14 amino acids. The germline V and J ends were trimmed by 1 base and 7 bases, with 13 bases remaining between them. Looked up from germline, CDR1 is SGHTA and CDR2 is FQGNSA. Here the CDR3 DNA reads TGTGCCAGCAGCTTAGGAACGGGGGTTTGGACCCAGTACTTC. Translated, it gives CASSLGTGVWTQYF.

The CDR3 DNA follows: TGTGCCAGCAGCTTAGAGCTAGCGGGAGCCTACGAGCAGTACTTC. Translated, it gives CASSLELAGAYEQYF. This rearrangement joins TRBV11-2 to TRBJ2-7; the match to TRBD2 covers 10 bases. Trimming took 0 bases from V and 2 from J; bases not matched to a gene: 1. This CDR3 comprises 15 residues. The germline V gene has CDR1 SGHAT and CDR2 FQNNGV.

As to this clonotype: This may arise from a read error, as a much more abundant clone is one base away. J is TRBJ2-5 and V is TRBV12-3 or TRBV12-4, with 8 nucleotides matching TRBD1. The CDR3 is made up of 14 amino acids. This chain's CDR3 is CASSLGQVKDTQYF. DNA for the CDR3: TGTGCCAGCAGTCTGGGACAGGTCAAAGATACCCAGTACTTC.

The gene calls are TRBV2 and TRBJ2-7; 9 nucleotides line up with TRBD2. V dropped 6 bases and J dropped 10; count of bases not matched to a gene: 10. The CDR3 totals 13 residues. Looked up from germline, CDR1 is SNHLY and CDR2 is FYNNEI. The CDR3 region has the DNA TGTGCCAGCAGCACAGGGCGGGAGGGCCAACAGTACTTC. Translated, it gives CASSTGREGQQYF.

The V call is TRBV6-1, the J call TRBJ1-2; possibly TRBD1 for D (6 bases). V dropped 5 bases and J dropped 1 base, with 14 bases sitting between them. This CDR3 has 15 residues. In germline, CDR1 is MNHNS, CDR2 SASEGT. CDR3: CASSSGQRLNYGYTF. The CDR3 nucleotides are TGTGCCAGCAGTTCCGGACAGAGACTTAACTATGGCTACACCTTC.

J is TRBJ2-7 and V is TRBV20-1; tentative D call: TRBD1 (8 bases). V lost 3 bases and J 4 bases, leaving 16 bases between the germline ends. CDR1 is DFQATT and CDR2 is SNEGSKA in the germline V gene (reference sequence). This CDR3 has 14 amino acids. CDR3 sequence reads: CSASRTGRGYEQYF. The CDR3 coding sequence is TGCAGTGCTAGCCGGACAGGGCGGGGGTACGAGCAGTACTTC.

There are a few counts of this clonotype. The CDR3 spells CASSPGFTGELFF. The CDR3 DNA follows: TGTGCCAGCAGCCCAGGGTTCACCGGGGAGCTGTTTTTT. The chain is built from TRBV3-1 and TRBJ2-2, with D perhaps matching TRBD1 (5 bases). Germline CDR1 and CDR2: LGHDT and YNNKEL (reference sequence). The CDR3 runs 13 residues. V was clipped by 4 bases and J by 4 bases, with 7 bases between them.

Many counts were recorded for this clonotype. The gene calls are TRBV7-2 and TRBJ2-5; D is perhaps TRBD2 (7 bases). This CDR3 region has 15 residues. V dropped 5 bases and J dropped 1 base, with 14 bases sitting between them. Germline V gene sequence: CDR1 SGHTA, CDR2 FQGNSA. CDR3 region: CASSDGGGAQETQYF. CDR3 sequence (DNA): TGTGCCAGCAGCGACGGTGGGGGGGCCCAAGAGACCCAGTACTTC.

This clonotype was observed many times. This chain joins TRBV6-2 or TRBV6-3 and TRBJ2-1; 8 bases match TRBD2. After removal of 5 bases from V and 7 bases from J, the junction contained 7 bases not matched to a gene. The CDR3 contains 14 residues. Germline assignment: CDR1 MNHEY and CDR2 SVGEGT. CDR3 sequence reads: CASSTGGARNEQFF. CDR3 nucleotide sequence: TGTGCCAGCAGTACCGGGGGGGCGCGGAATGAGCAGTTCTTC.

This clonotype was seen a few times. The V call is TRBV29-1, the J call TRBJ1-1; TRBD1 is a possible D gene (5 bases). The CDR3 is made up of 12 amino acids. Trimming pared 8 bases from V and 1 base from J, leaving 11 bases between. Germline-derived CDR1 and CDR2 are SQVTM and ANQGSEA. The CDR3 spells CSHIGGNTEAFF. The CDR3 DNA sequence: TGCAGCCATATCGGGGGGAACACTGAAGCTTTCTTT.

This clonotype was recorded many times. This chain links TRBV7-2 with TRBJ1-1, with 7 positions matching TRBD1. V shed 1 base, J shed 0 bases, and the junction held 5 bases outside the gene matches. Germline CDR1 reads SGHTA; CDR2 reads FQGNSA. The CDR3 totals 16 residues. The CDR3 is CASSLGPGGLNTEAFF. Written as DNA, the CDR3 is TGTGCCAGCAGCTTAGGGCCAGGGGGACTGAACACTGAAGCTTTCTTT.

The rearrangement joins TRBV7-9 to TRBJ2-5; D gene ambiguous. Germline loops: CDR1 SEHNR, CDR2 FQNEAQ (reference sequence). CDR3 length equals 14 residues. Trimming took 5 bases from V and 4 from J, leaving 14 bases between them. CDR3 DNA: TGTGCCAGCAGCCCCCCCCCCCCTCGAGAGACCCAGTACTTC. Translated: CASSPPPPRETQYF. The whole variable domain, filled in from reference TRBV7-9 and TRBJ2-5, reads DTGVSQNPRHKITKRGQNVTFRCDPISEHNRLYWYRQTLGQGPEFLTYFQNEAQLEKSRLLSDRFSAERPKGSFSTLEIQRTEQGDSAMYLCASSPPPPRETQYFGPGTRLLVL.

This clonotype was seen repeatedly, ten times or more. V gene TRBV28 combines with J gene TRBJ1-5; 9 bases map to TRBD1. The CDR3 consists of 15 residues. After removal of 7 bases from V and 1 base from J, the junction contained 5 bases not matched to a gene. Germline V CDR1 and CDR2: MDHEN, SYDVKM. In nucleotides, the CDR3 is TGTGCCAGCATAACAGGGGGCCGAAGCAATCAGCCCCAGCATTTT. It translates to CASITGGRSNQPQHF. The whole variable domain, remainder taken from reference TRBV28 and TRBJ1-5, is DVKVTQSSRYLVKRTGEKVFLECVQDMDHENMFWYRQDPGLGLRLIYFSYDVKMKEKGDIPEGYSVSREKKERFSLILESASTNQTSMYLCASITGGRSNQPQHFGDGTRLSIL.

The chain employs TRBV6-2 or TRBV6-3 and TRBJ2-3; TRBD1 agrees at 8 bases. The CDR3 length is 13 residues. Unmatched junction bases numbered 7, after V lost 10 bases and J lost 4 bases. CDR1 is MNHEY and CDR2 is SVGEGT in the germline V gene. The CDR3 loop is CATTDRAADTQYF. The CDR3 bases are TGTGCCACTACGGACAGGGCTGCAGATACGCAGTATTTT.

A few counts support this clonotype. The chain joins TRBV18 to TRBJ1-2; 7 bases align to TRBD1. The CDR3 has 16 residues. The V gene end was trimmed by 3 bases and the J gene end by 3 bases; junction bases not matched to a gene: 10. Germline V gives CDR1 KGHSH, CDR2 LQKENI. The CDR3 here is CASSPDRRVSHYGYTF. The CDR3 bases are TGTGCCAGCTCACCGGACAGGAGGGTCTCTCACTATGGCTACACCTTC.

This clonotype has a count of ten or more. J is TRBJ2-3 and V is TRBV7-6; TRBD2 aligns across 9 bases. The germline CDR1 and CDR2 sequences are SGHVS and FNYEAQ. CDR3 size: 15 residues. Trimming at V came to 5 bases and at J to 0 bases, leaving 3 bases not matched to a gene. This CDR3 is CASSRGGASTDTQYF. The CDR3 bases are TGTGCCAGCAGCCGCGGGGGGGCTAGCACAGATACGCAGTATTTT.

The V gene is TRBV19, the J gene TRBJ1-1; D gene ambiguous. The CDR3 has 13 residues. The germline CDR1 and CDR2 sequences are LNHDA and SQIVND (reference sequence). V dropped 6 bases and J dropped 3 bases, with 11 bases sitting between them. CDR3 DNA: TGTGCCAGTAGGGGGTACGGGGACACTGAAGCTTTCTTT. Translated, it gives CASRGYGDTEAFF.

There are a few counts of this clonotype. This sequence joins TRBV4-3 and TRBJ2-1, with D possibly TRBD2 on 7 matching bases. The CDR3 length is 14 residues. V was cut by 0 bases and J by 10 bases, with 13 bases left in between. CDR1 is LGHNA, CDR2 YSLEER, per germline. CDR3 nucleotide sequence: TGCGCCAGCAGCCAAGATGGGAGGGGGAGGGAGCAGTTCTTC. Amino acid sequence: CASSQDGRGREQFF.

This clonotype was picked up many times. V gene TRBV7-3 combines with J gene TRBJ2-3; D call uncertain. CDR3 size: 13 residues. CDR1 is SGHTA and CDR2 is FQGTGA in the germline V gene. V gave up 8 bases and J gave up 3 bases, with 12 bases separating them. The CDR3 sequence: CASSRELTDTQYF. CDR3 coding DNA: TGTGCCAGCTCAAGGGAATTGACAGATACGCAGTATTTT.

In its sample, this clonotype was seen a few times. This rearrangement joins TRBV20-1 to TRBJ2-5; the match to TRBD1 covers 10 bases. This CDR3 spans 14 amino acids. CDR1 and CDR2 from the germline V gene are DFQATT and SNEGSKA (reference sequence). With 2 bases clipped from V and 3 bases from J, the junction kept 3 bases outside the gene matches. DNA of the CDR3: TGCAGTGCTAGACTGACAGGGGGCGAAGAGACCCAGTACTTC. Encoded protein: CSARLTGGEETQYF.